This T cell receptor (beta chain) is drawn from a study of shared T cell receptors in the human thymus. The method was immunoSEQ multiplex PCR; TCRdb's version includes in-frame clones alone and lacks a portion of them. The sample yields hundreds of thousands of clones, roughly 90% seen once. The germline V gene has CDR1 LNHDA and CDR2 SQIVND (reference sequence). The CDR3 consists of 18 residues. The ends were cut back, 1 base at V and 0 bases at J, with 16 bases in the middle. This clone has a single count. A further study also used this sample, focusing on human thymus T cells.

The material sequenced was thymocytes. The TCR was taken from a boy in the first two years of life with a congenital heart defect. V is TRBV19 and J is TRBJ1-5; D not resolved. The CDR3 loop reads CASSIVSQRENSNQPQHF. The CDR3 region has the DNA TGTGCCAGTAGTATAGTATCCCAGAGGGAAAATAGCAATCAGCCCCAGCATTTT.